The 9 T cell receptor beta chains presented below share a single source sample, sequenced in a study of blood T cell repertoires in COVID-19. Sequencing was performed with immunoSEQ multiplex PCR; in TCRdb, only in-frame clones are kept and a portion is missing. The sample contains approximately 200,000 clones, about 87% of which appear only once. The sample comprised peripheral blood. All receptors come from a man aged 30 to 39 with COVID-19, enrolled during active disease.

The chain carries TRBV19 and TRBJ1-2; 9 bases map to TRBD1. The V segment lost 5 bases and the J segment 6 bases; nucleotides outside the gene matches: 10. The germline gives CDR1 LNHDA, CDR2 SQIVND (reference sequence). This CDR3 is built from 15 residues. The CDR3: CASSRRTGAGDGYTF. CDR3 DNA sequence: TGTGCCAGTAGTCGGCGGACAGGGGCTGGAGATGGCTACACCTTC.

CDR3 nucleotide sequence: TGCGCCAGCAGGGCGGGCCCTTCCAACACTGAAGCTTTCTTT. Residues: CASRAGPSNTEAFF. The chain joins TRBV4-1 to TRBJ1-1; D not certain. V shed 6 bases and J shed 2 bases, with 13 bases lying between them. CDR1 is MGHRA and CDR2 is YSYEKL in the germline V gene. The CDR3 is made up of 14 amino acids.

CDR3 nucleotide sequence: TGTGCCAGCAGTTTCCGTTGGACAGGGATGACTTTC. It translates to CASSFRWTGMTF. The V call is TRBV28, the J call TRBJ2-6; 8 bases are a match to TRBD1. With 3 bases clipped from V and 17 bases from J, the junction kept 6 bases outside the gene matches. CDR1 and CDR2 (germline): MDHEN, SYDVKM. The CDR3 contains 12 residues.

The gene calls are TRBV5-1 and TRBJ1-2; D perhaps matches TRBD1 (5 bases). CDR3 size: 15 residues. V was cut by 0 bases and J by 4 bases, with 13 bases left in between. Germline CDR1 and CDR2: SGHRS and YFSETQ. The CDR3 nucleotides are TGCGCCAGCAGCTTGGCTCCGGGGGGATCCTATGGCTACACCTTC. This sequence encodes CASSLAPGGSYGYTF. The full variable domain, in which reference TRBV5-1 and TRBJ1-2 provide the parts outside the CDR3, is KAGVTQTPRYLIKTRGQQVTLSCSPISGHRSVSWYQQTPGQGLQFLFEYFSETQRNKGNFPGRFSGRQFSNSRSEMNVSTLELGDSALYLCASSLAPGGSYGYTFGSGTRLTVV.

The chain is built from TRBV5-8 and TRBJ2-7; TRBD2 is a possible D gene (6 bases). Germline V CDR1 and CDR2: SGHTS, YDEGEE. The V end lost 4 bases, the J end lost 4 bases, and 12 bases lay between the germline ends. This CDR3 spans 13 amino acids. CDR3 bases: TGTGCCAGCAGCGGACTATTGCCTTACGAGCAGTACTTC. Translation gives CASSGLLPYEQYF.

The chain links TRBV7-2 to TRBJ1-5; D not certain. The CDR3 sequence is 13 residues long. Germline values: CDR1 SGHTA, CDR2 FQGNSA. The ends were cut back, 3 bases at V and 3 bases at J, with 6 bases in the middle. For the CDR3, the DNA is TGTGCCAGCAGCTTTACAGACAATCAGCCCCAGCATTTT. Protein sequence: CASSFTDNQPQHF.

J is TRBJ1-4 and V is TRBV7-8, with 7 bases matching TRBD1. The trim removed 5 bases at V and 5 bases at J, leaving 8 bases unmatched. This CDR3 is 15 amino acids long. From germline, CDR1 is SGHVS and CDR2 FQNEAQ. CDR3 coding DNA: TGTGCCAGCAGCCCGGTACAGGGGTTAAATGAAAAACTGTTTTTT. Its protein product is CASSPVQGLNEKLFF.

This rearrangement joins TRBV4-3 to TRBJ1-4, with D perhaps matching TRBD1 (5 bases). This CDR3 has 13 residues. Trimming took 5 bases from V and 8 from J, leaving 12 bases between them. Germline values: CDR1 LGHNA, CDR2 YSLEER. The CDR3 DNA reads TGCGCCAGCAGCAAAAGGGGTTGGGAAAAACTGTTTTTT. The encoded protein is CASSKRGWEKLFF.

This clone came up once. The J gene is TRBJ2-1, the V gene TRBV4-1; 7 bases are shared with TRBD1. Germline trimming cut 2 bases from V and 3 bases from J; bases unmatched to any gene: 4. Germline CDR1 is MGHRA and CDR2 is YSYEKL. The CDR3 runs 15 residues. The DNA of the CDR3 is TGCGCCAGCAGCCAAACAGGGGAGAACTACAATGAGCAGTTCTTC. This encodes CASSQTGENYNEQFF.